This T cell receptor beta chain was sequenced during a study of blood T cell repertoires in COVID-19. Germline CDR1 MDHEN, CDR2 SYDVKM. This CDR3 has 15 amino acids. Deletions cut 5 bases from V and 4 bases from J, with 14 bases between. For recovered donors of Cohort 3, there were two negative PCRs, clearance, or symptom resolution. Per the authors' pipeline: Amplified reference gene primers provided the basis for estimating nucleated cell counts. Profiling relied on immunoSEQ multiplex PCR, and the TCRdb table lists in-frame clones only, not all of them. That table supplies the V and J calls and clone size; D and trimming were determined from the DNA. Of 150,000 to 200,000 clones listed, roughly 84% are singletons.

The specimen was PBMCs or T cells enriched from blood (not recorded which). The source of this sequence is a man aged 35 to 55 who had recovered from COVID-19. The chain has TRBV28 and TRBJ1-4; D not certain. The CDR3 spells CASSPGGAYNEKLFF. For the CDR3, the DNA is TGTGCCAGCAGTCCGGGAGGAGCTTATAATGAAAAACTGTTTTTT.